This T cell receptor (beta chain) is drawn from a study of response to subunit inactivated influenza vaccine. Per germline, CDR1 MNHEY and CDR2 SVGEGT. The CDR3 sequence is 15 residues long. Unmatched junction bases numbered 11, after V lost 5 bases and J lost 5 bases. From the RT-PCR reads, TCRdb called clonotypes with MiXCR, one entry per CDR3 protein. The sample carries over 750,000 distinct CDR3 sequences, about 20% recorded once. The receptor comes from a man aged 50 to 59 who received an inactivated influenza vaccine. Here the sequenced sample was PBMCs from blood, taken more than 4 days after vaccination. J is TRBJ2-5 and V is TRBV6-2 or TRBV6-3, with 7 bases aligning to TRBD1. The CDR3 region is CASSQTGWEGETQYF. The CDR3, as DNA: TGTGCCAGCAGTCAGACAGGGTGGGAAGGGGAGACCCAGTACTTC.